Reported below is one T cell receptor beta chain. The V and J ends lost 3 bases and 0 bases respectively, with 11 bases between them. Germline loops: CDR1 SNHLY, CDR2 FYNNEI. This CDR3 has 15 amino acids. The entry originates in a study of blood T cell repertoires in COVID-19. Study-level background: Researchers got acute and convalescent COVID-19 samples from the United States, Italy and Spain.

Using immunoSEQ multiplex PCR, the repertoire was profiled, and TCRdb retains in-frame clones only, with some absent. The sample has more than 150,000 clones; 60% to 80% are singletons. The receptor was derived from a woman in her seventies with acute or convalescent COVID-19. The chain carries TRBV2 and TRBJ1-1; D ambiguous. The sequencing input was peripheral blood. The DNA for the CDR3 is TGTGCCAGCAGTGATAAAGGCCAGGTGAACACTGAAGCTTTCTTT. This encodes CASSDKGQVNTEAFF.